The 31 T cell receptor beta chains reported below all come from one sample, sequenced in a study of T cells in Graves' hyperthyroidism and ophthalmopathy. Regions amplified from RNA transcripts were the TCR beta CDR3 regions. The study used the HTBI primer set for a first-round RT-PCR of the TCR CDR3. Each CDR3 protein is one row after TCRdb ran MiXCR on the multiplex PCR reads. This table has 360,000 or so distinct CDR3 sequences, around 18% appearing once. The sample comprised blood. These receptors were obtained from a middle-aged woman with Graves' ophthalmopathy.

There are many counts of this clonotype. The chain links TRBV7-6 to TRBJ2-7, with a tentative D call TRBD1 (6 bases). The CDR3 spans 13 residues. Germline V CDR1 and CDR2: SGHVS, FNYEAQ. V gave up 5 bases and J gave up 4 bases, with 12 bases separating them. DNA for the CDR3: TGTGCCAGCAGCCAGGAACAGGGATACGAGCAGTACTTC. It yields the protein CASSQEQGYEQYF. Full variable domain (missing parts from reference TRBV7-6 and TRBJ2-7): GAGVSQSPRYKVTKRGQDVALRCDPISGHVSLYWYRQALGQGPEFLTYFNYEAQQDKSGLPNDRFSAERPEGSISTLTIQRTEQRDSAMYRCASSQEQGYEQYFGPGTRLTVT.

This clonotype was observed a single time. No conserved phenylalanine or tryptophan is present at the end of the CDR3, so a read error is the likely explanation. The chain combines TRBV6-1 with TRBJ1-1, with D possibly being TRBD1 (5 bases). The CDR3 extends over 12 amino acids. Trimming pared 6 bases from V and 3 bases from J, leaving 8 bases between. The germline V gene encodes CDR1 MNHNS and CDR2 SASEGT. CDR3 sequence: CASRGRDTEAFI. CDR3 nucleotides: TGTGCCAGCAGAGGCAGGGACACTGAAGCTTTCATT.

This clonotype has a count of ten or more. This chain connects TRBV7-6 to TRBJ2-7; 8 bases agree with TRBD2. V dropped 5 bases and J dropped 6; count of bases not matched to a gene: 12. CDR1 and CDR2 (germline): SGHVS, FNYEAQ. The CDR3 runs 15 residues. This CDR3 is CASSKSTSGFSEQYF. CDR3 in DNA: TGTGCCAGCAGCAAAAGCACTAGCGGTTTCTCCGAGCAGTACTTC.

This clonotype was found many times. The CDR3 bases are TGCAGCGTTGCAGAGGACAGGGGGCCGACTCAGCCCCAGCATTTT. Translation gives CSVAEDRGPTQPQHF. The chain is built from TRBV29-1 and TRBJ1-5; 11 bases map to TRBD1. V lost 4 bases, J lost 6 bases, and 8 bases stayed unmatched. CDR3 length: 15 amino acids. CDR1 is SQVTM and CDR2 is ANQGSEA in the germline V gene.

This clonotype was seen repeatedly, ten times or more. The V call is TRBV28, the J call TRBJ2-2; 8 positions agree with TRBD1. J lost 0 bases, V lost 2 bases, and 11 bases had no gene match. Germline V gene sequence: CDR1 MDHEN, CDR2 SYDVKM. CDR3 length equals 19 residues. The CDR3 DNA sequence: TGTGCCAGCAGTTTAAGAATCAGGGGGCAGCTACCGAACACCGGGGAGCTGTTTTTT. This encodes CASSLRIRGQLPNTGELFF.

This clonotype was counted at least ten times. CDR3: CAIRGVVSGRSYEQYF. Here the CDR3 DNA reads TGTGCCATCAGGGGGGTGGTTAGCGGGAGAAGCTACGAGCAGTACTTC. The V gene is TRBV10-3, the J gene TRBJ2-7; TRBD2 matches 9 bases. This CDR3 comprises 16 residues. Trimming took 6 bases from V and 3 from J; bases not matched to a gene: 12. Per the germline V gene, CDR1 is ENHRY and CDR2 is SYGVKD.

This clonotype was seen many times. V and J are TRBV20-1 and TRBJ2-4, with unresolved D. V was clipped by 0 bases and J by 7 bases, with 19 bases between them. Germline CDR1 and CDR2: DFQATT and SNEGSKA (reference sequence). CDR3 size: 16 residues. CDR3: CSAREARLPERNIQYF. The CDR3 DNA follows: TGCAGTGCTAGAGAGGCTAGGCTCCCGGAAAGGAACATTCAGTACTTC.

This clonotype was found many times. This rearrangement joins TRBV19 to TRBJ2-7, with D possibly being TRBD2 (6 bases). CDR1 and CDR2 (germline): LNHDA, SQIVND (reference sequence). This CDR3 has 15 residues. V shed 1 base and J shed 6 bases, with 16 bases lying between them. This CDR3 is CASSIGSGKLTEQYF. For the CDR3, the DNA is TGTGCCAGTAGTATAGGTAGCGGTAAACTTACCGAGCAGTACTTC. The full variable domain, with the rest looked up from reference TRBV19 and TRBJ2-7, is DGGITQSPKYLFRKEGQNVTLSCEQNLNHDAMYWYRQDPGQGLRLIYYSQIVNDFQKGDIAEGYSVSREKKESFPLTVTSAQKNPTAFYLCASSIGSGKLTEQYFGPGTRLTVT.

This clonotype was observed at least ten times. This CDR3 reads CASSLSQGAHGYTF. CDR3 nucleotides: TGCGCCAGCAGCTTGTCCCAGGGGGCGCACGGCTACACCTTC. The gene calls are TRBV5-1 and TRBJ1-2; 8 bases line up with TRBD1. V dropped 1 base and J dropped 8; count of bases not matched to a gene: 7. CDR1 is SGHRS, CDR2 YFSETQ, per germline. This CDR3 has 14 residues.

The table lists this clonotype with many counts. The chain couples TRBV19 to TRBJ2-5; maybe TRBD1 (6 bases). The CDR3 consists of 13 residues. Trimming took off 4 bases at V and 0 bases at J, with 6 bases between the two ends. CDR1 and CDR2 (germline): LNHDA, SQIVND (reference sequence). The CDR3, as DNA: TGTGCCAGTAGTAGACAGGACCAAGAGACCCAGTACTTC. Protein: CASSRQDQETQYF.

Many counts were recorded for this clonotype. This rearrangement joins TRBV28 to TRBJ2-5, with D possibly TRBD1 on 6 matching bases. The CDR3 spans 16 residues. V shed 5 bases and J shed 5 bases, with 21 bases lying between them. Per the germline V gene, CDR1 is MDHEN and CDR2 is SYDVKM. CDR3 sequence reads: CASSPFFWGRVETQYF. CDR3 nucleotide sequence: TGTGCCAGCAGTCCCTTCTTCTGGGGGCGGGTGGAGACCCAGTACTTC.

Comments on this clonotype: A much more abundant neighbour one base away suggests this may be a read error. V usage is TRBV28 and J usage is TRBJ1-6, with TRBD1 matching 10 bases. The V gene's germline CDR1 is MDHEN and CDR2 SYDVKM. The CDR3 consists of 16 residues. CDR3: CASSPQGQGRLSPLYF. The DNA of the CDR3 is TGTGCCAGCAGTCCACAGGGACAGGGGCGGCTCTCACCCCTCTACTTT.

This clonotype was counted many times. The CDR3 loop is CASSVLAGGREQYF. DNA of the CDR3: TGTGCCAGCAGTGTTCTAGCGGGAGGGCGCGAGCAGTACTTC. The chain carries TRBV2 and TRBJ2-7, with 12 bases matching TRBD2. This CDR3 has 14 amino acids. V shed 4 bases and J 6 bases; nucleotides not matched to a gene: 4. Germline-derived CDR1 and CDR2 are SNHLY and FYNNEI.

This clonotype was seen at least ten times. The chain employs TRBV6-1 and TRBJ2-7; D is ambiguous. This CDR3 comprises 12 residues. Deletions cut 3 bases from V and 4 bases from J, with 7 bases between. Germline assignment: CDR1 MNHNS and CDR2 SASEGT. For the CDR3, the DNA is TGTGCCAGCAGTGACCCACGGTACGAGCAGTACTTC. This gives the protein CASSDPRYEQYF.

This clonotype was observed a handful of times. This chain uses TRBV5-1 with TRBJ1-1, with a weak D call TRBD1 (5 bases). CDR1 SGHRS and CDR2 YFSETQ come from the germline V gene. This CDR3 spans 18 amino acids. Trimming removed 0 bases from V and 3 bases from J, with 21 bases in between. Here the CDR3 reads CASSLGFSGRNEDTEAFF. In nucleotides, the CDR3 is TGCGCCAGCAGCTTGGGCTTTTCAGGGAGAAATGAGGACACTGAAGCTTTCTTT.

This clonotype has only one observation. The chain uses TRBV28 and TRBJ1-1, with 7 bases aligning to TRBD1. The CDR3 has 14 amino acids. Germline CDR1 is MDHEN and CDR2 is SYDVKM. V gave up 6 bases and J gave up 4 bases; unmatched junction bases: 8. The CDR3 reads CASRSGGGGTEAFF. In DNA, the CDR3 is TGTGCCAGCAGGTCGGGAGGGGGCGGCACTGAAGCTTTCTTT.

At least ten counts were recorded for this clonotype. This chain uses TRBV4-2 with TRBJ1-3; no firm D call. CDR1 LGHNA and CDR2 YNFKEQ come from the germline V gene. The V and J ends lost 1 base and 0 bases respectively, with 7 bases between them. The CDR3 is 15 residues long. This CDR3 is CASSQVTSSGNTIYF. The DNA of the CDR3 is TGTGCCAGCAGCCAAGTGACGAGCTCTGGAAACACCATATATTTT.

This clonotype occurred many times. The chain is built from TRBV2 and TRBJ2-5, with D unresolved. Germline loops: CDR1 SNHLY, CDR2 FYNNEI. V lost 7 bases to trimming and J lost 1 base, with 7 bases between them. This CDR3 contains 12 residues. The CDR3 DNA sequence: TGTGCCAGCACGGTTCGCCAAGAGACCCAGTACTTC. It translates to CASTVRQETQYF. The full variable domain, completed using reference TRBV2 and TRBJ2-5, is EPEVTQTPSHQVTQMGQEVILRCVPISNHLYFYWYRQILGQKVEFLVSFYNNEISEKSEIFDDQFSVERPDGSNFTLKIRSTKLEDSAMYFCASTVRQETQYFGPGTRLLVL.

This clonotype was detected ten times or more. The chain employs TRBV20-1 and TRBJ2-7; D perhaps matches TRBD2 (6 bases). Germline CDR1 reads DFQATT; CDR2 reads SNEGSKA (reference sequence). V lost 4 bases and J lost 0, with 10 bases in between. The CDR3 is 13 residues long. CDR3 DNA sequence: TGCAGTGCTAAGACGGGGGTCTCCTACGAGCAGTACTTC. Translating gives CSAKTGVSYEQYF.

This clonotype has a count of ten or more. CDR3 region: CASSLDRGSEAFF. The CDR3, as DNA: TGTGCCAGCAGTCTCGACAGGGGCTCTGAAGCTTTCTTT. The rearrangement joins TRBV12-3 or TRBV12-4 to TRBJ1-1; 8 bases match TRBD1. V lost 5 bases and J lost 6; bases outside the gene matches: 5. The CDR3 covers 13 residues.

The table lists this clonotype with many counts. This sequence joins TRBV7-8 and TRBJ2-7; 9 nucleotides agree with TRBD1. The V gene end was trimmed by 5 bases and the J gene end by 4 bases; junction bases not matched to a gene: 0. From germline, CDR1 is SGHVS and CDR2 FQNEAQ. CDR3 length equals 12 residues. This CDR3 reads CASSGTGYEQYF. CDR3 coding DNA: TGTGCCAGCAGCGGGACAGGGTACGAGCAGTACTTC.

The sample holds many counts of this clonotype. This chain links TRBV27 with TRBJ1-6, with TRBD1 as a possible D gene (5 bases). Deletions cut 7 bases from V and 9 bases from J, with 13 bases between. This CDR3 has 13 amino acids. Germline CDR1 is MNHEY and CDR2 is SMNVEV (reference sequence). In DNA, the CDR3 is TGTGCCAGCAAATTAAGGGGCAGTTCACCCCTCCACTTT. As protein: CASKLRGSSPLHF.

This clonotype came up many times. This chain joins TRBV20-1 and TRBJ2-4; a weak D match, TRBD1 (6 bases). From germline, CDR1 is DFQATT and CDR2 SNEGSKA (reference sequence). Trimming took off 1 base at V and 1 base at J, with 17 bases between the two ends. CDR3 size: 17 residues. CDR3 sequence (DNA): TGCAGTGCTAGAGGGACAGAGTATAGGGGGGCCAAAAACATTCAGTACTTC. This codes for CSARGTEYRGAKNIQYF.

The chain recombines TRBV7-2 with TRBJ1-5; D may be TRBD1 (6 bases). CDR3 length: 17 residues. Germline V lookup: CDR1 SGHTA, CDR2 FQGNSA. The V and J ends lost 0 bases and 2 bases respectively, with 14 bases between them. CDR3 DNA sequence: TGTGCCAGCAGCTTAGCAGGGGGGGGGATTGGCAATCAGCCCCAGCATTTT. Translated, it gives CASSLAGGGIGNQPQHF.

The CDR3 reads CASSGGGAGANVLTF. The CDR3 bases are TGTGCCAGCAGTGGTGGGGGGGCTGGGGCCAACGTCCTGACTTTC. J is TRBJ2-6 and V is TRBV6-1; 7 bases map to TRBD2. V gave up 4 bases and J gave up 2 bases; unmatched junction bases: 2. Per the germline V gene, CDR1 is MNHNS and CDR2 is SASEGT. This CDR3 spans 15 amino acids.

Here the CDR3 reads CAISESRGPPHEQYF. In nucleotides, the CDR3 is TGTGCCATCAGTGAGTCGAGAGGTCCCCCCCACGAGCAGTACTTC. The chain couples TRBV10-3 to TRBJ2-7; no clear D. Trimming left V 0 bases short and J 5 bases short, with 14 bases between. CDR3 length equals 15 residues. Germline V CDR1 and CDR2: ENHRY, SYGVKD.

The genes are TRBV6-1 and TRBJ2-4, with 7 bases fitting TRBD1. J lost 0 bases, V lost 3 bases, and 11 bases had no gene match. CDR3 length: 18 amino acids. CDR1 is MNHNS, CDR2 SASEGT, per germline. This CDR3 reads CASSENYRGGGAKNIQYF. CDR3 nucleotide sequence: TGTGCCAGCAGTGAGAACTACAGGGGTGGGGGAGCCAAAAACATTCAGTACTTC.

Many counts were recorded for this clonotype. CDR3 loop: CASSVEVRPQETQYF. Written as DNA, the CDR3 is TGTGCCAGCAGCGTAGAAGTCAGACCCCAAGAGACCCAGTACTTC. The V and J genes are TRBV9 and TRBJ2-5; no definite D call. This CDR3 is 15 amino acids long. In germline, CDR1 is SGDLS, CDR2 YYNGEE. V gave up 0 bases and J gave up 1 base, with 10 bases separating them.

This clonotype was seen many times. The chain employs TRBV6-5 and TRBJ1-2; D is unclear. V was cut by 0 bases and J by 5 bases, with 16 bases left in between. The CDR3 runs to 16 residues. The V gene's germline CDR1 is MNHEY and CDR2 SVGAGI. The CDR3 loop reads CASSYSQKTESYGYTF. For the CDR3, the DNA is TGTGCCAGCAGTTACTCTCAGAAGACCGAATCTTATGGCTACACCTTC.

This clonotype has at least ten counts. The CDR3 loop reads CASRRTGANVLTF. CDR3 bases: TGTGCCAGCAGGAGAACTGGGGCCAACGTCCTGACTTTC. The J gene is TRBJ2-6, the V gene TRBV28; unclear D gene. Germline lookup yields CDR1 MDHEN and CDR2 SYDVKM. The CDR3 sequence is 13 residues long. V was shortened by 6 bases and J by 2 bases, with 5 bases between the two germline ends.

For the CDR3, the DNA is TGTGCCAGCAGCCCGGTATCAGGCGGCACTGAAGCTTTCTTT. Its protein product is CASSPVSGGTEAFF. The rearrangement joins TRBV6-2 or TRBV6-3 to TRBJ1-1; no reliable D call. There are 14 residues in the CDR3. Germline CDR1 is MNHEY and CDR2 is SVGEGT. The V gene lost 6 bases and the J gene lost 4 bases, with 15 bases spanning the gap.